Sequencing of this T cell receptor (beta chain) was carried out in a study of blood T cell repertoires in COVID-19 (dated by TCRdb to 2019 to 2021). Background on the whole study: Samples covering the acute and convalescent phases of COVID-19 were provided by collaborators in the United States, Italy and Spain. The prospective study material was composed of cDNA or gDNA derived from T cells, B-cell-depleted T cells, or PBMCs. Subjects who had been exposed to COVID-19, were actively infected with it, or had recovered from it provided the deeply sampled blood TCRbeta repertoires that made up the dataset. A freely available public database, intended as a resource for researchers studying the immune response to SARS-CoV-2, is where the repertoires were released. The samples were drawn from two sources: the first 160 participants of the ongoing ImmuneRACE study, and 1,200 or so subjects contributed by 6 global collaborators. The sample metadata nearly always contained a de-identified subject ID, COVID-19 status, age in years and sex. Where available, HLA class I and class II types were obtained from metadata supplied by the sample provider rather than from assay-based typing.

The immunoSEQ Assay, a bias-controlled multiplex PCR, was used to amplify TCRbeta CDR3 regions from genomic DNA. On the study's bioinformatics: The number of nucleated cells in each sample was estimated from the amplification of reference gene primers within the assay. To quantify the absolute abundance of each unique TCRbeta CDR3 rearrangement, sequence reads were collapsed and filtered. For each sample, productive Simpson clonality was calculated as the square root of Simpson's diversity index across productive rearrangements. Here the immuneACCESS table is served through TCRdb, limited to in-frame sequences with V and J called. Missing clones are a known gap in these copies; in checked studies unresolved V genes cover under half, and the rest lacks a known reason. Clone size and the V and J calls come from that table; the DNA yielded D and trimming. For this sample the table gives 220,000 or so clones, of which roughly four fifths were detected only once. 3% of the sample is in the top ten clones.

What the authors observed across the whole study: The amount of clinical and demographic metadata varied by source and participant and was provided uncurated.

A second Seattle source provided samples from volunteer blood donors who had recovered from COVID-19. Each collaborating institution followed its own protocols to collect whole blood in K2EDTA tubes. For TCRbeta analysis, collaborator samples were shipped as frozen whole blood, as isolated PBMCs, or as DNA extracted from either sample type. With regard to this clone: It lacks a known antigen. Per-nucleotide qualities are absent, and no much larger clonotype sits a single base away.

This TCR was recovered from a woman aged 25-40 years who had recovered from COVID-19. The specimen sequenced was peripheral blood.

The bases are TGTGCCAGCAGCTTGTTGGGGCAAGGGAACACCGGGGAGCTGTTTTTT. It is translated as CASSLLGQGNTGELFF. The sequence links TRBV5-6 to TRBJ2-2; a weak D assignment points to TRBD1 (5 bases agree). V sheds 1 base and J sheds 1 base, leaving 11 bases between their ends. The CDR3 goes from the cysteine to the phenylalanine over 16 residues. Only the CDR3 region is kept as DNA, spanning 48 bases read in frame from base 1. CDR1 and CDR2 are read off the germline V gene as SGHDT and YYEEEE.